The clone carrying this T cell receptor beta chain has more than one count but fewer than ten. J gave up 8 bases and V 0 bases, and 2 bases lay outside the gene matches. CDR3 length: 15 residues. Germline CDR1 is KGHSH and CDR2 is LQKENI. The sample is drawn from a study of blood T cell repertoires in COVID-19. Study background: PBMCs, B-cell-depleted T cells, or T cells were the source of the cDNA or gDNA that made up the material.

TCRdb's table, derived via immunoSEQ multiplex PCR, lists solely in-frame clones and lacks some. Of roughly 180,000 clones detected, about nine tenths appear once; the ten largest clones hold about a fifth. Sequenced input: peripheral blood. This chain links TRBV18 with TRBJ1-6; 9 bases map to TRBD1. This clonotype originated in a man aged 65 to 85 with active or convalescent COVID-19. CDR3 in amino acids: CASSPPGQGDSPLHF. The CDR3 coding sequence is TGTGCCAGCTCACCACCGGGACAGGGAGATTCACCCCTCCACTTT.